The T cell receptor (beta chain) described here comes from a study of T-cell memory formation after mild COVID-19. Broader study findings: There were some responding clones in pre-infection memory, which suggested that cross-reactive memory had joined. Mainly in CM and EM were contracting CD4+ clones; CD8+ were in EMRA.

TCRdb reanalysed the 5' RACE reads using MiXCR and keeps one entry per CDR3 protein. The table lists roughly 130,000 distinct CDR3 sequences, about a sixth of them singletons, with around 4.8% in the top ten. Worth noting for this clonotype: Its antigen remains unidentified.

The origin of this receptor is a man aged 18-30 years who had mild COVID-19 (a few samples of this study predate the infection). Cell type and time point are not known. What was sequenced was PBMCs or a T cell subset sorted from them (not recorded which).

DNA for the CDR3: TGCGCCAGCAGAACAGCGACCCTCTCTGGGGCCAACGTCCTGACTTTC. Translating gives CASRTATLSGANVLTF. This chain uses TRBV5-1 with TRBJ2-6, with D hard to call. Germline V CDR1 and CDR2: SGHRS, YFSETQ. This CDR3 contains 16 residues. V lost 5 bases to trimming and J lost 0 bases, with 12 bases between them.